This T cell receptor beta chain came from a study of blood T cell repertoires in COVID-19. Looking at the study overall: Sources were T cells, B-cell-depleted T cells, or PBMCs; the material itself was cDNA or gDNA.

Source study methods: The authors estimated nucleated cell counts from reference gene primer amplification. The method was immunoSEQ multiplex PCR; TCRdb's version includes in-frame clones alone and lacks a portion of them. The DNA was the basis for D and trimming; V, J and clone size are from that table. In the table there are some 99,000 clones, about 86% of which are singletons. Germline CDR1 and CDR2: LGHDT and YNNKEL (reference sequence). There are 14 residues in the CDR3. The germline V and J ends were trimmed by 4 bases and 0 bases, with 9 bases remaining between them. The TCR originated in a woman aged 55 to 70 in a cohort sampled during active or convalescent COVID-19. This chain links TRBV3-1 (or the pseudogene TRBV3-2) with TRBJ1-1; a possible D gene is TRBD1 (6 bases). The specimen was peripheral blood. CDR3 sequence: CASSPGGLNTEAFF. CDR3 DNA: TGTGCCAGCAGCCCGGGGGGCCTGAACACTGAAGCTTTCTTT.